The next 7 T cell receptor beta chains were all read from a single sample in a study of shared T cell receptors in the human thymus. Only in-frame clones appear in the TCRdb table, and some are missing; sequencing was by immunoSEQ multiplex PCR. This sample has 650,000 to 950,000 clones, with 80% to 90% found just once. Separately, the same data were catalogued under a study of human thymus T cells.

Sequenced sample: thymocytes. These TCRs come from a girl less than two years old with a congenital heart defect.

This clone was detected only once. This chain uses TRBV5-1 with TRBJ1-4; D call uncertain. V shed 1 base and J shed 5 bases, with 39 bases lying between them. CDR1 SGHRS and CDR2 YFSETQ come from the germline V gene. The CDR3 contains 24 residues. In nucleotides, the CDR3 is TGCGCCAGCAGCTTGTTACCTTTAACAAAGGATGGGCCGGGCCCCGCCCGACTAAATGAAAAACTGTTTTTT. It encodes CASSLLPLTKDGPGPARLNEKLFF. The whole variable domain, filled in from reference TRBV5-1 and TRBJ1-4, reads KAGVTQTPRYLIKTRGQQVTLSCSPISGHRSVSWYQQTPGQGLQFLFEYFSETQRNKGNFPGRFSGRQFSNSRSEMNVSTLELGDSALYLCASSLLPLTKDGPGPARLNEKLFFGSGTQLSVL.

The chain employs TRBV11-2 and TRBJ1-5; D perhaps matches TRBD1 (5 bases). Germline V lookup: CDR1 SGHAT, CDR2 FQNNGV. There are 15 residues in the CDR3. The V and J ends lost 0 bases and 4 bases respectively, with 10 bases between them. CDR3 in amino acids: CASSLEGKGNQPQHF. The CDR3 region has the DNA TGTGCCAGCAGCTTAGAGGGTAAGGGGAATCAGCCCCAGCATTTT.

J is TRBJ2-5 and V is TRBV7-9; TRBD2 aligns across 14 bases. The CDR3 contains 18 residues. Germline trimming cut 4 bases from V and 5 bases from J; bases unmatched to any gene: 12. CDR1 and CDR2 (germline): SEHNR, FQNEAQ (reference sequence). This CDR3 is CASSSSPWTSGGPETQYF. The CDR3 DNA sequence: TGTGCCAGCAGCTCTTCACCGTGGACTAGCGGGGGGCCGGAGACCCAGTACTTC.

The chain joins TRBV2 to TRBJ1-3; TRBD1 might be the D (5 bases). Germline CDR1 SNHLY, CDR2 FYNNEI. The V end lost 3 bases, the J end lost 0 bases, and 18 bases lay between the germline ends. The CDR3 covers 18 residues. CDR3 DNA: TGTGCCAGCAGTGAGCGGGGCAGGGCTATATTCTCTGGAAACACCATATATTTT. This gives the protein CASSERGRAIFSGNTIYF.

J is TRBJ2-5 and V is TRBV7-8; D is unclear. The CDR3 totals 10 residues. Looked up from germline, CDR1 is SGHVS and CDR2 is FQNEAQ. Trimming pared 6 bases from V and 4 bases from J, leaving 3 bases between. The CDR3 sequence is CASSRETQYF. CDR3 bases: TGTGCCAGCAGTCGAGAGACCCAGTACTTC.

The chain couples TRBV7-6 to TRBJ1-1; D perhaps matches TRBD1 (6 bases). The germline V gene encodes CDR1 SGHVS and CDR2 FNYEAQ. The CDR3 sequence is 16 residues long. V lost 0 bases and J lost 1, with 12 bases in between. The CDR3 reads CASSLAKGEKNTEAFF. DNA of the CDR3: TGTGCCAGCAGCTTAGCGAAGGGGGAAAAGAACACTGAAGCTTTCTTT.

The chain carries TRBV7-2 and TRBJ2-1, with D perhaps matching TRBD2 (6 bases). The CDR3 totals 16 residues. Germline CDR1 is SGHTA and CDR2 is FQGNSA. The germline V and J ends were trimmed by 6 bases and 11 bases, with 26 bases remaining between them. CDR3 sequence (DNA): TGTGCCAGCAGTCTAAATGGACTAACTCCTAATCGTAAGCAGTTCTTC. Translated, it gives CASSLNGLTPNRKQFF. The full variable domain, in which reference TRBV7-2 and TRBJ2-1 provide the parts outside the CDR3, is GAGVSQSPSNKVTEKGKDVELRCDPISGHTALYWYRQSLGQGLEFLIYFQGNSAPDKSGLPSDRFSAERTGGSVSTLTIQRTQQEDSAVYLCASSLNGLTPNRKQFFGPGTRLTVL.